These 23 T cell receptor beta chains were all obtained from the same sample, sequenced in a study of cytomegalovirus exposure and HLA in healthy donors. PCR amplification relied on 60 Vbeta primers (plus 13 Jbeta primers). The data were produced by immunoSEQ multiplex PCR, yet TCRdb's version contains in-frame clones alone and is incomplete. Of roughly 150,000 clones listed, about 75% are singletons. Sequenced sample: PBMCs. Receptors originate from a young man in good health and CMV-seropositive.

This chain joins TRBV18 and TRBJ2-3; 9 positions match TRBD2. The CDR3 extends over 18 amino acids. J was trimmed by 2 bases and V by 6 bases; bases with no gene match: 15. From germline, CDR1 is KGHSH and CDR2 LQKENI. The CDR3 nucleotides are TGTGCCAGCTCGCCAGGACTAGCGTCCCCCATGGACACAGATACGCAGTATTTT. Protein sequence: CASSPGLASPMDTDTQYF.

This chain uses TRBV2 with TRBJ1-2; D perhaps matches TRBD1 (6 bases). From germline, CDR1 is SNHLY and CDR2 FYNNEI. This CDR3 comprises 13 residues. The V gene lost 2 bases and the J gene lost 5 bases, with 9 bases spanning the gap. The CDR3 spells CASSEQGTYGYTF. The DNA for the CDR3 is TGTGCCAGCAGTGAACAGGGGACGTATGGCTACACCTTC.

CDR3 sequence (DNA): TGTGCCAGCAGCGGGACAGGGGGAAACATTCAGTACTTC. It codes for CASSGTGGNIQYF. The chain joins TRBV2 to TRBJ2-4; 11 bases map to TRBD1. The CDR3 contains 13 residues. With V trimmed by 6 bases and J by 6 bases, 1 base remained unmatched. The germline CDR1 and CDR2 sequences are SNHLY and FYNNEI.

This sequence joins TRBV6-5 and TRBJ2-7; D may be TRBD1 (5 bases). Trimming shortened V by 5 bases and J by 3 bases, and 14 bases separated the two germline ends. Germline CDR1 is MNHEY and CDR2 is SVGAGI. The length of the CDR3 is 14 residues. The CDR3 DNA reads as TGTGCCAGCAGTCTCCAGGGAAGTGACTACGAGCAGTACTTC. It codes for CASSLQGSDYEQYF.

The V and J genes are TRBV5-1 and TRBJ2-7; TRBD2 agrees at 10 bases. The CDR3 consists of 14 residues. Germline assignment: CDR1 SGHRS and CDR2 YFSETQ. Trimming removed 0 bases from V and 7 bases from J; junction bases left unmatched: 4. CDR3 amino acids: CASSLVLAGGEQYF. The CDR3 bases are TGCGCCAGCAGCTTGGTATTAGCGGGAGGTGAGCAGTACTTC.

As DNA, the CDR3 is TGTGCCAGTAGTTGGGAAGCAGGAATAGCGGGAGGGCCTGGGTACGAGCAGTACTTC. The encoded protein is CASSWEAGIAGGPGYEQYF. The chain recombines TRBV19 with TRBJ2-7; 11 bases match TRBD2. This CDR3 region has 19 residues. CDR1 is LNHDA, CDR2 SQIVND, per germline (reference sequence). After removal of 5 bases from V and 4 bases from J, the junction contained 19 bases not matched to a gene.

The CDR3: CASSSDSRRGNTEAFF. As DNA, the CDR3 is TGTGCCAGCAGCTCGGACAGTCGGCGTGGGAACACTGAAGCTTTCTTT. V gene TRBV5-4 combines with J gene TRBJ1-1, with D possibly TRBD1 on 6 matching bases. Trimming took off 3 bases at V and 1 base at J, with 16 bases between the two ends. The CDR3 totals 16 residues. The germline CDR1 and CDR2 sequences are SGHNT and YYREEE (reference sequence). Full variable domain (missing parts from reference TRBV5-4 and TRBJ1-1): ETGVTQSPTHLIKTRGQQVTLRCSSQSGHNTVSWYQQALGQGPQFIFQYYREEENGRGNFPPRFSGLQFPNYSSELNVNALELDDSALYLCASSSDSRRGNTEAFFGQGTRLTVV.

The table lists this clone with a count of one. The chain uses TRBV5-5 and TRBJ2-7; 10 nucleotides agree with TRBD2. V was pared by 2 bases and J by 3 bases, with 5 bases of the junction left unmatched. The germline gives CDR1 SGHKS, CDR2 YYEKEE (reference sequence). CDR3 length: 15 residues. CDR3 protein: CASSLLTSGNYEQYF. The CDR3 DNA follows: TGTGCCAGCAGCTTATTAACTAGCGGGAACTACGAGCAGTACTTC.

This clone was picked up one time. J is TRBJ1-4 and V is TRBV7-9, with TRBD1 matching 7 bases. From germline, CDR1 is SEHNR and CDR2 FQNEAQ (reference sequence). The CDR3 runs to 17 residues. After removal of 8 bases from V and 2 bases from J, the junction contained 14 bases not matched to a gene. Here the CDR3 DNA reads TGTGCCAGCCGGGACAGCCACCTCCCGGGGACTAATGAAAAACTGTTTTTT. Protein sequence: CASRDSHLPGTNEKLFF.

The chain recombines TRBV19 with TRBJ2-7, with 11 bases matching TRBD2. The CDR3 consists of 15 residues. Germline V CDR1 and CDR2: LNHDA, SQIVND (reference sequence). Trimming took 2 bases from V and 3 from J; bases not matched to a gene: 3. The CDR3 sequence is CASSITSGSIYEQYF. The CDR3 DNA is TGTGCCAGTAGTATAACTAGCGGGAGTATCTACGAGCAGTACTTC.

V and J are TRBV2 and TRBJ2-1; 8 bases line up with TRBD2. The CDR3 sequence is 14 residues long. V gave up 6 bases and J gave up 8 bases; unmatched junction bases: 9. CDR1 SNHLY and CDR2 FYNNEI come from the germline V gene. CDR3 loop: CASSGTRSLDEQFF. The CDR3 bases are TGTGCCAGCAGCGGGACTAGAAGTTTGGATGAGCAGTTCTTC.

This chain joins TRBV7-2 and TRBJ2-2; D perhaps matches TRBD2 (8 bases). This CDR3 is 17 amino acids long. V lost 4 bases, J lost 6 bases, and 21 bases lay in between. Germline-derived CDR1 and CDR2 are SGHTA and FQGNSA. The CDR3 is CASSSPFGTRGPGELFF. The CDR3 DNA reads as TGTGCCAGCAGCTCCCCGTTTGGGACTAGGGGGCCCGGGGAGCTGTTTTTT.

This clone was counted only a few times. The CDR3 bases are TGTGCCAGCTCCCTGAGGGCGGGTAATGAGCAGTTCTTC. This translates into CASSLRAGNEQFF. The V call is TRBV18, the J call TRBJ2-1, with D perhaps matching TRBD2 (5 bases). Trimming shortened V by 6 bases and J by 7 bases, and 13 bases separated the two germline ends. Looked up from germline, CDR1 is KGHSH and CDR2 is LQKENI. This CDR3 contains 13 residues. Together with reference TRBV18 and TRBJ2-1, the CDR3 gives the full variable domain: NAGVMQNPRHLVRRRGQEARLRCSPMKGHSHVYWYRQLPEEGLKFMVYLQKENIIDESGMPKERFSAEFPKEGPSILRIQQVVRGDSAAYFCASSLRAGNEQFFGPGTRLTVL.

Of note for this clone: This CDR3 is also generated by other DNA sequences in the sample. This rearrangement joins TRBV4-1 to TRBJ1-5, with D unresolved. Trimming cost V 2 bases and J 4 bases, with 12 bases left between them. Germline CDR1 MGHRA, CDR2 YSYEKL. The CDR3 is 15 amino acids. The CDR3 loop is CASSQTESSNQPQHF. The CDR3 DNA is TGCGCCAGCAGCCAAACAGAGAGTAGTAATCAGCCCCAGCATTTT.

The rearrangement links TRBV9 to TRBJ1-5; possibly TRBD1 for D (6 bases). Germline V gene lookup returns CDR1 SGDLS and CDR2 YYNGEE. This CDR3 contains 15 residues. Trimming cost V 4 bases and J 6 bases, with 17 bases left between them. CDR3 bases: TGTGCCAGCAGCCCGTTCGGACAGATTGGTCAGCCCCAGCATTTT. This encodes CASSPFGQIGQPQHF. The full variable domain, rest sourced from reference TRBV9 and TRBJ1-5, is DSGVTQTPKHLITATGQRVTLRCSPRSGDLSVYWYQQSLDQGLQFLIQYYNGEERAKGNILERFSAQQFPDLHSELNLSSLELGDSALYFCASSPFGQIGQPQHFGDGTRLSIL.

The chain uses TRBV7-3 and TRBJ2-1; D remains ambiguous. V shed 5 bases and J shed 6 bases, with 8 bases lying between them. This CDR3 spans 12 amino acids. The germline V gene encodes CDR1 SGHTA and CDR2 FQGTGA. CDR3: CASSLGSNEQFF. The CDR3 DNA is TGTGCCAGCAGCCTAGGTTCCAATGAGCAGTTCTTC. The entire variable domain, with the rest obtained from reference TRBV7-3 and TRBJ2-1, is as follows: GAGVSQTPSNKVTEKGKYVELRCDPISGHTALYWYRQSLGQGPEFLIYFQGTGAADDSGLPNDRFFAVRPEGSVSTLKIQRTERGDSAVYLCASSLGSNEQFFGPGTRLTVL.

The gene calls are TRBV28 and TRBJ1-3; tentatively, D is TRBD1 (5 bases). Trimming took 4 bases from V and 1 from J, leaving 20 bases between them. The CDR3 is made up of 18 amino acids. Germline V gene sequence: CDR1 MDHEN, CDR2 SYDVKM. The CDR3 here is CASSSPQVPLRSGNTIYF. The CDR3 region has the DNA TGTGCCAGCAGTTCCCCACAGGTTCCTCTTAGGTCTGGAAACACCATATATTTT.

This clone has only a few counts. In DNA form, the CDR3 reads TGTGCCAGCAGCTTTAGGGGTATAGGACCTCCGAACACCGGGGAGCTGTTTTTT. Amino acid sequence: CASSFRGIGPPNTGELFF. This chain links TRBV7-9 with TRBJ2-2; TRBD1 is a possible D gene (5 bases). V was clipped by 3 bases and J by 0 bases, with 17 bases between them. Germline V gene lookup returns CDR1 SEHNR and CDR2 FQNEAQ (reference sequence). This CDR3 spans 18 amino acids.

The CDR3 region is CASSYQGLETQYF. CDR3 DNA sequence: TGTGCCAGCAGCTATCAGGGCTTAGAGACCCAGTACTTC. The chain uses TRBV5-6 and TRBJ2-5; D may be TRBD1 (5 bases). CDR3 length: 13 residues. The V gene lost 3 bases and the J gene lost 4 bases, with 10 bases spanning the gap. The germline CDR1 and CDR2 sequences are SGHDT and YYEEEE.

The rearrangement links TRBV30 to TRBJ2-1; D is uncertain. V lost 2 bases to trimming and J lost 8 bases, with 7 bases between them. The CDR3 spans 11 residues. Germline assignment: CDR1 GTSNPN and CDR2 SVGIG (reference sequence). The CDR3 spells CAWSSRDEQFF. The CDR3 DNA is TGTGCCTGGAGTTCCCGGGATGAGCAGTTCTTC. Complete variable domain (other parts from reference TRBV30 and TRBJ2-1): SQTIHQWPATLVQPVGSPLSLECTVEGTSNPNLYWYRQAAGRGLQLLFYSVGIGQISSEVPQNLSASRPQDRQFILSSKKLLLSDSGFYLCAWSSRDEQFFGPGTRLTVL.

This clone was counted between two and nine times. The chain combines TRBV6-4 with TRBJ2-2; D unclear. Trimming removed 6 bases at V and 1 base at J, with 12 bases between. Germline values: CDR1 MRHNA, CDR2 SNTAGT. The CDR3 sequence is 15 residues long. DNA of the CDR3: TGTGCCAGCAGAAAATTGAGAAAGAACACCGGGGAGCTGTTTTTT. As protein: CASRKLRKNTGELFF.

This clone came up a few times. The rearrangement uses TRBV19 and TRBJ2-5; TRBD1 aligns across 9 bases. The germline V gene has CDR1 LNHDA and CDR2 SQIVND (reference sequence). The V and J ends lost 11 bases and 2 bases, in that order; junction bases with no gene match: 12. The CDR3 is made up of 15 amino acids. CDR3 coding DNA: TGTGCCTCCCAATCTCGGGACAGGGCACAAGAGACCCAGTACTTC. Amino acid sequence: CASQSRDRAQETQYF.

The table lists this clone with a few counts. The gene calls are TRBV5-6 and TRBJ1-1, with 7 bases fitting TRBD1. The CDR3 has 14 amino acids. Trimming cost V 7 bases and J 4 bases; bases outside gene matches: 10. Per the germline V gene, CDR1 is SGHDT and CDR2 is YYEEEE. Here the CDR3 reads CASGRAGGVTEAFF. CDR3 sequence (DNA): TGTGCCAGCGGGAGAGCAGGGGGAGTCACTGAAGCTTTCTTT.